Given below is one T cell receptor beta chain in context. In the original analysis: Amplified reference gene primers provided the basis for estimating nucleated cell counts. The method was immunoSEQ multiplex PCR; TCRdb's version includes in-frame clones alone and lacks a portion of them. V, J and clone size are taken as reported in that table, and D and trimming were inferred from the DNA itself. The sample lists around 75,000 clones, more than 75% occurring once. This sample was included in a study of blood T cell repertoires in COVID-19. Turning to the study itself: The United States, Italy and Spain were the sources of the acute and convalescent COVID-19 samples. T cells, B-cell-depleted T cells, or PBMCs provided the cDNA or gDNA that served as material.

The material sequenced was peripheral blood. The sequence was obtained from a human donor in a cohort sampled during active COVID-19.

In DNA, the CDR3 is TGTGCCAGCAGTTACAAGCGGAACACGTACGAGCAGTACTTC. Its translation is CASSYKRNTYEQYF. This chain uses TRBV6-5 with TRBJ2-7, with D possibly being TRBD2 (5 bases). V shed 2 bases and J shed 4 bases, with 12 bases lying between them. The CDR3 has 14 amino acids. Germline CDR1 MNHEY, CDR2 SVGAGI.